This T cell receptor (beta chain) appears in the sequencing data of a study of shared clonotypes between healthy human individuals. Study at large: Aged 18 to 49, the donors were a couple of women and a few men.

Produced via immunoSEQ multiplex PCR; TCRdb's table is partial and in-frame only. The profile shows about 1.1 million clones, 75% to 85% of them singletons. Study findings and constraints: Among donors, the sharing of clonotypes was expected to be influenced by sequencing depth. Blood alone was sampled, and tissue repertoires likely differ.

Division of CD4+ cells produced a CD45RA+ naive subset and a CD45RA-negative memory subset. This clone appeared once. As yet, its antigen is unknown. Sequences were obtained from memory CD4+ T cells from PBMCs. Subset meaning: CD45RA-negative fraction. The origin of this receptor is a man between 18 and 29 years old in good health. Some clones in this sample may be carry-over from other donors' samples.

The CDR3 sequence is CASSFSGSTYNEQFF. In DNA form, the CDR3 reads TGCGCCAGCAGCTTCTCGGGATCTACTTACAATGAGCAGTTCTTC. The chain employs TRBV5-1 and TRBJ2-1; a possible D gene is TRBD2 (5 bases). V gave up 2 bases and J gave up 4 bases, with 13 bases separating them. CDR3 length: 15 amino acids. The germline CDR1 and CDR2 sequences are SGHRS and YFSETQ.